These 5 T cell receptor beta chains were all obtained from the same sample, sequenced in a study of cytomegalovirus exposure and HLA in healthy donors. The PCR was carried out with 60 Vbeta primers and 13 Jbeta primers. Only in-frame clones appear in the TCRdb table, and some are missing; sequencing was by immunoSEQ multiplex PCR. There are 120,000 or so clones in the sample; over 9.5% occur only once, and 4% to 5% lies in the top ten. The sample consisted of PBMCs. The receptor source for this set is a woman between 18 and 29 years old in good health and CMV-seropositive.

A few counts support this clone. The CDR3 here is CASTGLPYNEQFF. The DNA for the CDR3 is TGTGCCAGCACTGGCTTACCTTACAATGAGCAGTTCTTC. The chain is built from TRBV28 and TRBJ2-1; no reliable D call. The CDR3 consists of 13 residues. V lost 7 bases to trimming and J lost 4 bases, with 11 bases between them. Germline-derived CDR1 and CDR2 are MDHEN and SYDVKM.

The table lists this clone with a few counts. The V gene is TRBV30, the J gene TRBJ2-6, with 10 bases that match TRBD2. This CDR3 has 15 residues. The germline gives CDR1 GTSNPN, CDR2 SVGIG (reference sequence). The junction had 6 bases not matched to a gene; V was cut back by 8 bases and J by 2 bases. The CDR3 nucleotides read TGTGCCCGGTCTAGCGGGAGCCCTGGGGCCAACGTCCTGACTTTC. Translating it yields CARSSGSPGANVLTF.

This clone was seen a few times. The chain links TRBV30 to TRBJ1-3, with D maybe TRBD1 (6 bases). The CDR3 runs to 13 residues. The V gene's germline CDR1 is GTSNPN and CDR2 SVGIG (reference sequence). Trimming removed 7 bases at V and 0 bases at J, with 10 bases between. The CDR3 loop is CASPGVSGNTIYF. The CDR3 nucleotides read TGTGCCTCCCCAGGGGTCTCTGGAAACACCATATATTTT.

V is TRBV7-3 and J is TRBJ2-2; D perhaps matches TRBD2 (6 bases). Germline V gene data show CDR1 as SGHTA and CDR2 as FQGTGA. V was pared by 5 bases and J by 4 bases, with 11 bases between. This CDR3 spans 14 amino acids. The CDR3 nucleotides are TGTGCCAGCAGCGCGGGACTCGCCACCGGGGAGCTGTTTTTT. Protein: CASSAGLATGELFF.

The chain combines TRBV5-1 with TRBJ2-5; D is possibly TRBD2 (5 bases). V gave up 5 bases and J gave up 4 bases, with 18 bases separating them. The CDR3 contains 15 residues. Germline values: CDR1 SGHRS, CDR2 YFSETQ. The CDR3 DNA follows: TGCGCCAGCAGTCCGGGAAGCCGGAGCGGAGAGACCCAGTACTTC. Translating it yields CASSPGSRSGETQYF.